This T cell receptor beta chain was obtained from a study of CD4 T cells in relation to SARS-CoV-2 and coronaviruses. Study-level background: ViraFEST: approximately 10-day antigen culture of PBMCs, then TCR beta CDR3 sequencing. The HLA restriction of the shared crossreactive spike epitopes was mapped. Findings and limits, study-wide: The cross-reactivity analysis covered only spike protein, not other viral proteins.

This CDR3 region has 13 residues. Germline V CDR1 and CDR2: SGHNT, YENEEA. Trimming took off 0 bases at V and 6 bases at J, with 7 bases between the two ends. Only in-frame clones appear in the TCRdb table, and some are missing; sequencing was by immunoSEQ multiplex PCR. The table lists tens of thousands of clones, 60% to 75% of them singletons, with 13% in the top ten. Before the COVID-19 pandemic, during about 2011-2019, CD4+ T cells were taken from unexposed donors. After ten to eleven days of culture, CD4+ T cells were isolated. As cell numbers allowed, unexposed-donor CD4+ T cells faced SARS-CoV-2 S/N and four cold-coronavirus spikes. A remark on this clone: The antigen remains undetermined.

The TCR was taken from a human donor in good health. The chain uses TRBV11-3 and TRBJ2-3; D unclear. The source material was CD4+ T cells from PBMCs, cultured in vitro. This chain's CDR3 is CASSLEFLDTQYF. CDR3 sequence (DNA): TGTGCCAGCAGCTTAGAGTTCCTCGATACGCAGTATTTT.